This T cell receptor beta chain was documented in a study of blood T cell repertoires in COVID-19. Across the whole study: Whether acute or convalescent, the COVID-19 samples came from the United States, Italy and Spain. T cells, B-cell-depleted T cells, or PBMCs supplied cDNA or gDNA.

Donors in Cohort 3 who had recovered were those with two negative PCRs, healthcare professional clearance, or resolution of their symptoms. V dropped 4 bases and J dropped 8 bases, with 11 bases sitting between them. CDR3 length equals 12 residues. The V gene's germline CDR1 is GTSNPN and CDR2 SVGIG (reference sequence). Assay used: immunoSEQ multiplex PCR; TCRdb lists only in-frame clones, some missing. The table shows about 270,000 clones, with more than 75% occurring only once. Sequenced sample: PBMCs or T cells enriched from blood (not recorded which). The genes are TRBV30 and TRBJ1-4; D remains ambiguous. This receptor was identified in a woman aged 18-29 years who had recovered from COVID-19. The DNA of the CDR3 is TGTGCCTGGACCCGGGTCGAGGAAAAACTGTTTTTT. Translating gives CAWTRVEEKLFF.